A selection of T cell receptor beta chains follows, all from one sample in a study. MiXCR, applied by TCRdb to the RT-PCR reads, yields one record per CDR3 protein. The table shows 650,000 to 800,000 distinct CDR3 sequences, with approximately 14% occurring only once. Sequencing input: memory CD4+ T cells from blood. All receptors come from a female donor in good health, serving as a healthy control. CDR3s include the opening cysteine and the closing phenylalanine or tryptophan. D genes are given only for firm matches. A row's size may be missing; if present it is once, few, many or a size class.

d_call j_call v_call clone_size cdr3_aa cdr3_nt
NA TRBJ2-3 TRBV7-2 few CASSIGGQPTDTQYF TGTGCCAGCAGCATAGGCGGACAGCCAACAGATACGCAGTATTTT
NA TRBJ2-2 TRBV7-8 few CASKRGNSNTGELFF TGTGCCAGTAAGAGGGGGAACTCGAACACCGGGGAGCTGTTTTTT
TRBD1 TRBJ1-2 TRBV5-1 many CASSLAGTGSYGYTF TGCGCCAGCAGCTTGGCCGGGACAGGGTCTTATGGCTACACCTTC
NA TRBJ2-2 TRBV5-1 NA CASSETVVNTGELFF TGCGCCAGCAGCGAAACTGTCGTGAACACCGGGGAGCTGTTTTTT
TRBD2 TRBJ2-1 TRBV30 NA CAWRTSGNHNEQFF TGTGCCTGGAGGACTAGCGGGAACCACAATGAGCAGTTCTTC
NA TRBJ1-2 TRBV6-5 many CASRDTAGGWSYGYTF TGTGCCAGCAGAGATACCGCGGGGGGCTGGAGCTATGGCTACACCTTC
NA TRBJ1-5 TRBV20-1 NA CSARDRKRGDQPQHF TGCAGTGCTAGAGATCGGAAGCGGGGAGATCAGCCCCAGCATTTT
TRBD1 TRBJ2-7 TRBV9 few CASSEGQILGEQYF TGTGCCAGCAGCGAGGGACAGATTCTCGGCGAGCAGTACTTC
NA TRBJ2-5 TRBV12-3/TRBV12-4 many CASSATGQETQYF TGTGCCAGCAGCGCCACGGGGCAAGAGACCCAGTACTTC
NA TRBJ1-5 TRBV20-1 few CSASRAVNQPQHF TGCAGTGCTAGTAGGGCAGTGAATCAGCCCCAGCATTTT
NA TRBJ1-4 TRBV6-5 few CASSAYRTVGEKLFF TGTGCCAGCAGTGCTTACCGGACAGTTGGTGAAAAACTGTTTTTT
TRBD1 TRBJ2-2 TRBV11-2 NA CASRSDRGAGELFF TGTGCCAGCAGATCGGACAGGGGCGCCGGGGAGCTGTTTTTT
TRBD1 TRBJ1-1 TRBV7-6 NA CASSLEAPTGGAEAFF TGTGCCAGCAGCTTAGAGGCTCCGACAGGGGGCGCTGAAGCTTTCTTT
NA TRBJ2-1 TRBV5-1 many CASSFGLNNEQFF TGCGCCAGCAGCTTTGGACTTAACAATGAGCAGTTCTTC
NA TRBJ2-5 TRBV2 NA CASSDRAETQYF TGTGCCAGCAGTGATCGGGCAGAGACCCAGTACTTC
NA TRBJ1-6 TRBV12-3/TRBV12-4 many CASSLGTEWNSPLHF TGTGCCAGCAGTTTAGGGACCGAGTGGAATTCACCCCTCCACTTT
TRBD1 TRBJ2-3 TRBV7-2 NA CASSAREGAGSDTQYF TGTGCCAGCAGCGCTAGAGAGGGGGCCGGATCAGATACGCAGTATTTT
NA TRBJ2-1 TRBV20-1 few CSARDPGRYEQFF TGCAGTGCTAGAGACCCAGGGCGGTATGAGCAGTTCTTC
TRBD1 TRBJ1-1 TRBV6-5 many CASKGTAMNTEAFF TGTGCCAGCAAAGGGACAGCCATGAACACTGAAGCTTTCTTT
NA TRBJ2-7 TRBV5-1 NA CASSFSSGKLTYEQYF TGCGCCAGCAGCTTTTCATCCGGGAAACTAACCTACGAGCAGTACTTC
NA TRBJ2-1 TRBV24-1 NA CATSDTNRVEQFF TGTGCCACCAGTGATACTAACAGGGTTGAGCAGTTCTTC
NA TRBJ2-5 TRBV27 NA CASRRANQETQYF TGTGCCAGTAGGCGGGCCAACCAAGAGACCCAGTACTTC
NA TRBJ2-3 TRBV10-3 NA CAISGQGTGSTDTQYF TGTGCCATCAGTGGTCAGGGGACCGGGAGCACAGATACGCAGTATTTT
NA TRBJ1-3 TRBV20-1 NA CSAEGRRRNTIYF TGCAGTGCAGAGGGACGGAGGAGAAACACCATATATTTT
NA TRBJ2-1 TRBV18 NA CASSASSAGNNEQFF TGTGCCAGCTCAGCCTCTAGCGCCGGCAACAATGAGCAGTTCTTC
NA TRBJ1-6 TRBV5-1 NA CASSTGTYNSPLHF TGCGCCAGCAGCACCGGGACTTATAATTCACCCCTCCACTTT
NA TRBJ2-6 TRBV6-5 few CASSRQAGANVLTF TGTGCCAGCAGTCGACAAGCTGGGGCCAACGTCCTGACTTTC
NA TRBJ1-3 TRBV7-2 NA CASSFAGHSGNTIYF TGTGCCAGCAGCTTTGCCGGGCACTCTGGAAACACCATATATTTT
NA TRBJ2-7 TRBV4-1 NA CASSPSRKGRSGSYEQYF TGCGCCAGTAGCCCTTCAAGAAAGGGACGATCAGGGAGCTACGAGCAGTACTTC
NA TRBJ1-2 TRBV20-1 many CSAHGVNGYTF TGCAGTGCTCACGGAGTGAATGGCTACACCTTC
NA TRBJ2-2 TRBV5-4 NA CASSHGDRSTGELFF TGTGCCAGCAGCCACGGGGATCGAAGCACCGGGGAGCTGTTTTTT
TRBD1 TRBJ2-7 TRBV6-2/TRBV6-3 many CASSFHGQGPYEQYF TGTGCCAGCAGTTTCCACGGACAGGGCCCCTACGAGCAGTACTTC
NA TRBJ1-5 TRBV28 NA CASSPRGQFSNQPQHF TGTGCCAGCAGTCCCCGCGGACAGTTTAGCAATCAGCCCCAGCATTTT
NA TRBJ2-5 TRBV28 many CASSLITPGTQYF TGTGCCAGCAGTTTAATTACCCCGGGGACCCAGTACTTC
NA TRBJ2-3 TRBV20-1 NA CSASDYQILRDTQYF TGCAGTGCTAGTGACTACCAGATCCTCCGGGATACGCAGTATTTT
NA TRBJ2-2 TRBV29-1 NA CSPVPSSKGDTNTGELFF TGCAGCCCTGTTCCTAGCTCGAAGGGAGATACGAACACCGGGGAGCTGTTTTTT
TRBD2 TRBJ2-2 TRBV29-1 NA CSVSPGGGPGELFF TGCAGCGTGAGCCCCGGCGGGGGGCCTGGGGAGCTGTTTTTT
NA TRBJ2-3 TRBV25-1 NA CASSDLGRERADTQYF TGTGCCAGCAGTGATTTAGGTCGGGAACGTGCAGATACGCAGTATTTT
NA TRBJ1-5 TRBV6-2/TRBV6-3 once CASSYATSNQPQHF TGTGCCAGCAGTTATGCCACTAGCAATCAGCCCCAGCATTTT